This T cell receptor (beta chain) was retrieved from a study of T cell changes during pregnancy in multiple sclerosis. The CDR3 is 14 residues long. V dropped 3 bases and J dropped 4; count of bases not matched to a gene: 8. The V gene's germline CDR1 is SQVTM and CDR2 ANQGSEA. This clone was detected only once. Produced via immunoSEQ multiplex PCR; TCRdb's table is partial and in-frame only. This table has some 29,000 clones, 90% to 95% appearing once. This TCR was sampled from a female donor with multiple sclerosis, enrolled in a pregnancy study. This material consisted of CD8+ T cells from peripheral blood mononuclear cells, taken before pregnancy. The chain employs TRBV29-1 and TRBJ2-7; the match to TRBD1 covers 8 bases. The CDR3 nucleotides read TGCAGCGTTGAGCTTCAGGGGGCAGCGTACGAGCAGTACTTC. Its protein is CSVELQGAAYEQYF.